These 15 T cell receptor beta chains share one sample of origin, sequenced in a study of vaccination and CD4 T cells after COVID-19. Sample treatment: approximately 9-day PBMC culture with coronavirus spike peptide pools or control peptides (ViraFEST assay). The Oncomine TCR Beta short-read assay sequenced DNA from cultured CD4+ T cells. Via MiXCR, TCRdb re-called the PCR reads, giving one row per CDR3 protein. The table lists under 25,000 distinct CDR3 sequences, about 80% of them singletons. Antigen specificity for these receptors is unknown. Sequenced material: CD4+ T cells from blood, cultured in vitro, taken after SARS-CoV-2 vaccination. The receptor set was obtained from a human donor who received a COVID-19 vaccine.

J is TRBJ2-1 and V is TRBV7-6, with 10 bases matching TRBD2. The CDR3 is made up of 16 amino acids. Trimming cost V 1 base and J 9 bases; bases outside gene matches: 9. The germline gives CDR1 SGHVS, CDR2 FNYEAQ. CDR3 protein: CASSLGSGGAVIEQFF. Written as DNA, the CDR3 is TGTGCCAGCAGCTTAGGGAGCGGGGGGGCCGTAATTGAGCAGTTCTTC.

In this sample, this clonotype turned up once. This chain joins TRBV12-3 or TRBV12-4 and TRBJ1-1; TRBD1 might be the D (6 bases). This CDR3 comprises 15 residues. Between the trimmed V and J ends, which lost 3 bases and 1 base, there was a span of 12 bases. In DNA, the CDR3 is TGTGCCAGCAGTTTCTTTGCAGGGGAGAACACTGAAGCTTTCTTT. Translation gives CASSFFAGENTEAFF.

The chain joins TRBV10-1 to TRBJ2-3, with D possibly being TRBD2 (5 bases). V lost 6 bases to trimming and J lost 2 bases, with 9 bases between them. The V gene's germline CDR1 is WNHNN and CDR2 SYGVQD (reference sequence). The CDR3 runs 13 residues. CDR3 amino acids: CASRPGFTDTQYF. In DNA, the CDR3 is TGCGCCAGCAGACCGGGGTTCACAGATACGCAGTATTTT.

The V call is TRBV6-5, the J call TRBJ2-3; 11 positions agree with TRBD2. The CDR3 length is 17 residues. Germline V lookup: CDR1 MNHEY, CDR2 SVGAGI. The J segment lost 2 bases and the V segment lost 0 bases, leaving 4 bases of the junction unmatched. CDR3 in amino acids: CASSYSRGLADTDTQYF. In DNA, the CDR3 is TGTGCCAGCAGTTACTCGAGGGGACTAGCGGACACAGATACGCAGTATTTT.

The chain uses TRBV30 and TRBJ2-5, with 15 nucleotides matching TRBD2. The CDR3 covers 14 residues. Germline V lookup: CDR1 GTSNPN, CDR2 SVGIG (reference sequence). Losses at the gene ends were 5 bases for V and 4 bases for J; bases not matched to a gene: 2. In nucleotides, the CDR3 is TGTGCCTGGCGGACTAGCGGGGGGGCAGAGACCCAGTACTTC. It specifies CAWRTSGGAETQYF.

The genes are TRBV4-2 and TRBJ2-3, with TRBD2 matching 13 bases. J was trimmed by 14 bases and V by 4 bases; bases with no gene match: 12. Germline V gene lookup returns CDR1 LGHNA and CDR2 YNFKEQ. CDR3 length: 15 amino acids. The CDR3 sequence is CASSRGTSGDNLRYF. The CDR3 DNA reads as TGTGCCAGCAGCCGGGGGACTAGCGGGGACAATTTACGGTATTTT.

CDR3 nucleotides: TGTGCCAGCAGCTTCCGAGACAGGGTTCACTATGGCTACACCTTC. This translates into CASSFRDRVHYGYTF. The chain recombines TRBV7-2 with TRBJ1-2, with 7 bases identical to TRBD1. Germline V CDR1 and CDR2: SGHTA, FQGNSA. V lost 3 bases and J lost 3; bases outside the gene matches: 7. The CDR3 sequence is 15 residues long.

The chain joins TRBV19 to TRBJ1-5, with D maybe TRBD1 (5 bases). Deletions cut 1 base from V and 4 bases from J, with 11 bases between. This CDR3 is 15 amino acids long. Germline CDR1 reads LNHDA; CDR2 reads SQIVND (reference sequence). In DNA form, the CDR3 reads TGTGCCAGTAGTATAGCCAGGGTCATGAATCAGCCCCAGCATTTT. Translating gives CASSIARVMNQPQHF.

V gene TRBV21-1 combines with J gene TRBJ2-3; TRBD2 is taken as the D call from the table, unchecked against the DNA. TRBV21-1 is described as a pseudogene. The CDR3 covers 19 residues. The CDR3 sequence is CASSNTRTSGGSRADTQYF. Written as DNA, the CDR3 is TGTGCCAGCAGCAATACTCGGACTAGCGGGGGGTCCAGGGCAGATACGCAGTATTTT.

Points on this clonotype: One end of the junction does not line up with germline, which may come from a read error. The chain employs TRBV7-2 and TRBJ2-5; TRBD1 or TRBD2 may be the D gene (5 bases each). The CDR3 contains 14 residues. Germline V gives CDR1 SGHTA, CDR2 FQGNSA. The CDR3, as DNA: TGTGCCAGCAGCTTGAGGGCAGGGCTGGCCACCCCGTACTTC. Protein product: CASSLRAGLATPYF.

V gene TRBV5-4 combines with J gene TRBJ2-3, with 7 bases matching TRBD1. The V and J ends lost 7 bases and 6 bases, in that order; junction bases with no gene match: 8. Germline V gene lookup returns CDR1 SGHNT and CDR2 YYREEE (reference sequence). There are 13 residues in the CDR3. The DNA of the CDR3 is TGTGCCAGCTTTAAACAGGGGATTGATACGCAGTATTTT. This gives the protein CASFKQGIDTQYF.

The V and J genes are TRBV9 and TRBJ1-1, with a tentative D call TRBD1 (6 bases). This CDR3 spans 13 amino acids. The germline V gene has CDR1 SGDLS and CDR2 YYNGEE. The V end was cut by 1 base, the J end by 7 bases, with 11 bases between. For the CDR3, the DNA is TGTGCCAGCAGCGTACTCGACAGGAGTGAAGCTTTCTTT. This sequence encodes CASSVLDRSEAFF.

V gene TRBV7-2 combines with J gene TRBJ2-3; 9 positions agree with TRBD1. With 6 bases clipped from V and 4 bases from J, the junction kept 11 bases outside the gene matches. Germline V gene lookup returns CDR1 SGHTA and CDR2 FQGNSA. This CDR3 spans 16 amino acids. This CDR3 reads CASSKITGQGPDTQYF. CDR3 nucleotides: TGTGCCAGCAGTAAAATAACCGGACAGGGGCCAGATACGCAGTATTTT.

This clonotype has a single count. The chain employs TRBV6-1 and TRBJ2-5, with no clear D. Trimming pared 7 bases from V and 2 bases from J, leaving 14 bases between. The CDR3 consists of 14 residues. Germline V gives CDR1 MNHNS, CDR2 SASEGT. The chain's CDR3 is CASTPLAVQETQYF. The CDR3 nucleotides read TGTGCCAGCACCCCTTTGGCAGTTCAAGAGACCCAGTACTTC.

This clonotype was picked up a small number of times. The rearrangement uses TRBV2 and TRBJ2-3; D unclear. The germline gives CDR1 SNHLY, CDR2 FYNNEI. CDR3 length: 13 residues. V was cut by 3 bases and J by 2 bases, with 6 bases left in between. The CDR3 nucleotides are TGTGCCAGCAGTGACCAACCCACAGATACGCAGTATTTT. It translates to CASSDQPTDTQYF.